Each of the 16 T cell receptor beta chains below was sequenced from the same sample in a study of blood T cell repertoires in COVID-19. Clones were sequenced by immunoSEQ multiplex PCR, and TCRdb holds only the in-frame ones, with some missing. Among 300,000 to 400,000 clones listed, approximately 86% were seen once. The source material was PBMCs or T cells enriched from blood (not recorded which). Receptors were obtained from a woman between 40 and 50 years old with acute COVID-19.

V and J are TRBV12-3 or TRBV12-4 and TRBJ1-1, with D maybe TRBD1 (6 bases). The CDR3 runs 13 residues. V was pared by 4 bases and J by 8 bases, with 14 bases between. The CDR3 DNA sequence: TGTGCCAGCAGTTGGGGAACAGGGATAGAAGCTTTCTTT. Translation: CASSWGTGIEAFF.

This clone was seen just once. The rearrangement joins TRBV6-5 to TRBJ2-1; the D is unclear. This CDR3 comprises 14 residues. V lost 6 bases and J 3 bases, leaving 12 bases between the germline ends. The germline CDR1 and CDR2 sequences are MNHEY and SVGAGI. CDR3 sequence (DNA): TGTGCCAGCAGCCAGGAACTTCTCTACAATGAGCAGTTCTTC. Protein product: CASSQELLYNEQFF.

The rearrangement joins TRBV4-1 to TRBJ2-5; 9 nucleotides agree with TRBD1. Germline values: CDR1 MGHRA, CDR2 YSYEKL. This CDR3 contains 15 residues. Germline trimming cut 0 bases from V and 5 bases from J; bases unmatched to any gene: 4. The CDR3: CASSQEGTGRETQYF. In DNA, the CDR3 is TGCGCCAGCAGCCAAGAGGGGACAGGGCGGGAGACCCAGTACTTC.

The chain combines TRBV12-5 with TRBJ2-5; D not certain. Germline CDR1 LGHNT, CDR2 FRNRAP. Between the trimmed V and J ends, which lost 6 bases and 5 bases, there was a span of 16 bases. The CDR3 loop spans 14 amino acids. Written as DNA, the CDR3 is TGTGCTAGTGGCCTAGTGTCGAGGTGGGAGACCCAGTACTTC. This gives the protein CASGLVSRWETQYF.

This chain links TRBV14 with TRBJ2-3, with TRBD2 matching over 11 bases. CDR3 size: 16 residues. Germline V gives CDR1 SGHDN, CDR2 FVKESK. The V and J ends lost 3 bases and 0 bases, in that order; junction bases with no gene match: 2. In nucleotides, the CDR3 is TGTGCCAGCAGCCACAGACTAGCGGGGAGCACAGATACGCAGTATTTT. It translates to CASSHRLAGSTDTQYF.

The rearrangement links TRBV4-2 to TRBJ1-5; D might be TRBD1 (6 bases). The CDR3 runs 16 residues. Trimming cost V 1 base and J 2 bases, with 12 bases left between them. Germline V gene data show CDR1 as LGHNA and CDR2 as YNFKEQ. The CDR3 reads CASSQGVQGGNQPQHF. DNA for the CDR3: TGTGCCAGCAGCCAAGGAGTACAGGGAGGCAATCAGCCCCAGCATTTT.

This sequence joins TRBV28 and TRBJ1-5, with 8 nucleotides matching TRBD1. The germline gives CDR1 MDHEN, CDR2 SYDVKM. The CDR3 sequence is 20 residues long. V shed 6 bases and J 0 bases; nucleotides not matched to a gene: 19. The CDR3 loop reads CASSHPGKAGGKISNQPQHF. Here the CDR3 DNA reads TGTGCCAGCAGCCACCCCGGGAAGGCAGGGGGCAAGATTAGCAATCAGCCCCAGCATTTT.

The chain employs TRBV19 and TRBJ2-7; 11 bases are a match to TRBD1. CDR1 and CDR2 from the germline V gene are LNHDA and SQIVND (reference sequence). Unmatched junction bases numbered 5, after V lost 5 bases and J lost 5 bases. The CDR3 spans 14 residues. The CDR3 DNA sequence: TGTGCCAGTAGTCTAGGACAGGGGGCAGACGAGCAGTACTTC. It translates to CASSLGQGADEQYF.

The chain couples TRBV4-1 to TRBJ2-1, with D perhaps TRBD2 (5 bases). The V end was cut by 3 bases, the J end by 9 bases, with 21 bases between. This CDR3 has 16 residues. Per the germline V gene, CDR1 is MGHRA and CDR2 is YSYEKL. In DNA form, the CDR3 reads TGCGCCAGCAGCCACCCTACTAGTTTTTCAGGTACTGAGCAGTTCTTC. It translates to CASSHPTSFSGTEQFF.

This clone occurred once. The chain combines TRBV19 with TRBJ2-2, with 7 bases matching TRBD1. The length of the CDR3 is 11 residues. J gave up 14 bases and V 4 bases, and 4 bases lay outside the gene matches. Germline assignment: CDR1 LNHDA and CDR2 SQIVND (reference sequence). The CDR3 sequence is CASSTRDRLFF. CDR3 DNA sequence: TGTGCCAGTAGTACCCGGGACAGACTGTTTTTT.

The chain links TRBV6-6 to TRBJ1-1, with a weak D call TRBD1 (6 bases). Per germline, CDR1 MNHNY and CDR2 SVGAGI (reference sequence). The CDR3 is 14 residues long. Trimming cost V 7 bases and J 0 bases, with 12 bases left between them. In nucleotides, the CDR3 is TGTGCCAGCATAAATCGGGACATGAACACTGAAGCTTTCTTT. It codes for CASINRDMNTEAFF.

The chain recombines TRBV28 with TRBJ1-1, with D maybe TRBD1 (5 bases). Germline V gives CDR1 MDHEN, CDR2 SYDVKM. V was clipped by 6 bases and J by 1 base, with 9 bases between them. There are 13 residues in the CDR3. Here the CDR3 reads CASRGAGNTEAFF. In DNA, the CDR3 is TGTGCCAGCAGAGGGGCAGGGAACACTGAAGCTTTCTTT.

This clone was counted once. In nucleotides, the CDR3 is TGTGCCAGCACCCCCGGGGGGCAGGGAAACACCATATATTTT. This sequence encodes CASTPGGQGNTIYF. The gene calls are TRBV28 and TRBJ1-3; D possibly corresponds to TRBD1 (6 bases). With 7 bases removed from V and 4 bases from J, the gap between germline ends came to 14 bases. CDR3 size: 14 residues. Germline V CDR1 and CDR2: MDHEN, SYDVKM.

The V call is TRBV19, the J call TRBJ2-2, with 14 bases aligning to TRBD2. Trimming cost V 8 bases and J 3 bases; bases outside gene matches: 14. Per the germline V gene, CDR1 is LNHDA and CDR2 is SQIVND (reference sequence). The CDR3 covers 19 residues. The CDR3 protein is CASVDGLAGGRVDTGELFF. DNA for the CDR3: TGTGCCAGTGTCGATGGACTAGCGGGGGGCAGGGTGGACACCGGGGAGCTGTTTTTT.

This clone was counted a single time. The chain joins TRBV5-8 to TRBJ2-1; the D gene is possibly TRBD1 (5 bases). The CDR3 is made up of 15 amino acids. Trimming removed 0 bases from V and 7 bases from J, with 14 bases in between. Germline loops: CDR1 SGHTS, CDR2 YDEGEE. This CDR3 is CASSLGVKGHNEQFF. The CDR3, as DNA: TGTGCCAGCAGCTTGGGGGTGAAAGGACATAATGAGCAGTTCTTC. Filled out from reference TRBV5-8 and TRBJ2-1, the complete variable domain reads EAGVTQSPTHLIKTRGQQATLRCSPISGHTSVYWYQQALGLGLQFLLWYDEGEERNRGNFPPRFSGRQFPNYSSELNVNALELEDSALYLCASSLGVKGHNEQFFGPGTRLTVL.

A few counts support this clone. V usage is TRBV12-3 or TRBV12-4 and J usage is TRBJ1-2; 12 bases agree with TRBD1. The V and J ends lost 10 bases and 8 bases, in that order; junction bases with no gene match: 8. CDR3 length equals 13 residues. DNA of the CDR3: TGTGCCACCCTGGGACAGGGGGCAGAAGGCTACACCTTC. This translates into CATLGQGAEGYTF.